The T cell receptor (beta chain) under discussion was sequenced for a study of tumor-infiltrating lymphocytes in primary liver carcinoma. Looking at the study overall: Through surgical resection, the patients' primary liver carcinoma was treated. The study reported T1-T3 N0M0 tumors spanning 4.2 to 10 cm. Study observations and caveats: Overlap between tumor regions exceeded overlap of tumor with adjacent tissue or blood.

A primer in the constant region served to generate TCR beta cDNA from 500 ng of total RNA. Modified slightly, ARM-PCR produced TCR beta libraries over three nested multiplex PCR rounds. Using its own MiXCR run on the multiplex PCR reads, TCRdb lists one record per CDR3 protein. This sample has about 180,000 distinct CDR3 sequences, with approximately 60% found just once. Blood RNA came from unsorted whole blood; germline DNA was also extracted. Points on this clonotype: Its specificity is not known.

The origin of this receptor is a man in his forties or fifties with primary liver carcinoma and hepatitis B virus infection. Sequencing was done on a sample of peripheral blood.

Here the CDR3 reads CASSKSGDPSTGELFF. CDR3 DNA sequence: TGCGCCAGCAGCAAAAGCGGGGACCCGAGCACCGGGGAGCTGTTTTTT. J is TRBJ2-2 and V is TRBV4-1; 7 bases line up with TRBD2. Trimming took 5 bases from V and 4 from J; bases not matched to a gene: 10. The CDR3 consists of 16 residues. In germline, CDR1 is MGHRA, CDR2 YSYEKL.